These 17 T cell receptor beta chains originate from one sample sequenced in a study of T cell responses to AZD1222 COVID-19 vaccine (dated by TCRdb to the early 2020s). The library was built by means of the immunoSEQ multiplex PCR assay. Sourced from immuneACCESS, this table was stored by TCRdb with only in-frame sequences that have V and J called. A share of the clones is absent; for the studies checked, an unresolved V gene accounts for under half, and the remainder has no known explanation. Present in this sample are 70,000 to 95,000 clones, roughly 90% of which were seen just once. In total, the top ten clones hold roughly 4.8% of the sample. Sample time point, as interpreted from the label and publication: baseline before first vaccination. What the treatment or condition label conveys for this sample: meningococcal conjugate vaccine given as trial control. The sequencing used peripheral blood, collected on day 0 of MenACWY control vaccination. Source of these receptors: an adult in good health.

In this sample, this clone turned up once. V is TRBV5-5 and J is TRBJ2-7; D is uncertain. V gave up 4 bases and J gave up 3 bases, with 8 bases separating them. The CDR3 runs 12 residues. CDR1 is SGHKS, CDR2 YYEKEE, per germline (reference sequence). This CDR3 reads CASSPFRYEQYF. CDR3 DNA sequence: TGTGCCAGCAGCCCTTTTCGCTACGAGCAGTACTTC.

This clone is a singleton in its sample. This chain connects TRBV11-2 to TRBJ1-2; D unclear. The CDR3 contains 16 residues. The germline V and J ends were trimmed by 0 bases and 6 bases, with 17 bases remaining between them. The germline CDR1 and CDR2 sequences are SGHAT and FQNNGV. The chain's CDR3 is CASSLDTRVRADGYTF. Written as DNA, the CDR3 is TGTGCCAGCAGCTTAGATACTCGCGTAAGGGCCGATGGCTACACCTTC.

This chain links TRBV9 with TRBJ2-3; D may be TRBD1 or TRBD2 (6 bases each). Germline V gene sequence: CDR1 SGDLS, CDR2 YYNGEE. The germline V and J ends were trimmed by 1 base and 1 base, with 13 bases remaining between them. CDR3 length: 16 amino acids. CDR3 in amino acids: CASSVLWGAGTDTQYF. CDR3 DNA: TGTGCCAGCAGCGTACTTTGGGGGGCTGGCACAGATACGCAGTATTTT.

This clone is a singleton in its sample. CDR3 in DNA: TGTGCCAGCAGCCAAGATAGGGGAGACACTGAAGCTTTCTTT. Translated, it gives CASSQDRGDTEAFF. The genes are TRBV4-2 and TRBJ1-1, with TRBD1 as a possible D gene (5 bases). V was clipped by 0 bases and J by 3 bases, with 8 bases between them. The CDR3 length is 14 residues. The V gene's germline CDR1 is LGHNA and CDR2 YNFKEQ.

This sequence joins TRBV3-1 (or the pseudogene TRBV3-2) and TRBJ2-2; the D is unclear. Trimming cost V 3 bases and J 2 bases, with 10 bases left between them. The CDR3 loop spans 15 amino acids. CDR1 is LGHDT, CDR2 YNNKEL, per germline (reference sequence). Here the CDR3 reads CASSHLTANTGELFF. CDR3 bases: TGTGCCAGCAGCCATCTCACTGCAAACACCGGGGAGCTGTTTTTT.

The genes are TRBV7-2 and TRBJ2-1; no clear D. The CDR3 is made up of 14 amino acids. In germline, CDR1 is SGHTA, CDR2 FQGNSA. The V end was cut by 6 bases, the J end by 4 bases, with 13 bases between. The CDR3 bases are TGTGCCAGCAGGAAGGAAATCTTTTACAATGAGCAGTTCTTC. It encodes CASRKEIFYNEQFF.

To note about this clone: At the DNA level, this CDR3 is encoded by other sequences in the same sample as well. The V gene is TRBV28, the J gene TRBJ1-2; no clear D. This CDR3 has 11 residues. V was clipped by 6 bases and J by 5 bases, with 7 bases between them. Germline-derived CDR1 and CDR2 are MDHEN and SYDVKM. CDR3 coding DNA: TGTGCCAGCAGGGGAGAATATGGCTACACCTTC. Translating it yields CASRGEYGYTF.

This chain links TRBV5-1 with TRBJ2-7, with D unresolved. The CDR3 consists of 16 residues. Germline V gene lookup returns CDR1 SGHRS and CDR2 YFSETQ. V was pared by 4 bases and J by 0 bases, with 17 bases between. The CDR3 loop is CASSEAAELRSYEQYF. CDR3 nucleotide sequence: TGCGCCAGCAGCGAGGCAGCCGAACTCCGCTCCTACGAGCAGTACTTC.

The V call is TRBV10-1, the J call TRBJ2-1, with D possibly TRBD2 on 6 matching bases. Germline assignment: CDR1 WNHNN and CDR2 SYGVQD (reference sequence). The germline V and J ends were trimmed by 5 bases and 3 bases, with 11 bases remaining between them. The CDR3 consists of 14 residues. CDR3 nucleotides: TGCGCCAGCAGTCATGCCGGGAGCTACAATGAGCAGTTCTTC. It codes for CASSHAGSYNEQFF.

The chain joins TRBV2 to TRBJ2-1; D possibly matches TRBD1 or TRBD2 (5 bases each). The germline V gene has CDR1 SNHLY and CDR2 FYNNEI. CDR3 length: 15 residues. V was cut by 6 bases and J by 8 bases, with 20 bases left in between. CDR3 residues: CASRLGRVGHDEQFF. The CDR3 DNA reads TGTGCCAGCAGGCTGGGACGGGTAGGTCATGATGAGCAGTTCTTC.

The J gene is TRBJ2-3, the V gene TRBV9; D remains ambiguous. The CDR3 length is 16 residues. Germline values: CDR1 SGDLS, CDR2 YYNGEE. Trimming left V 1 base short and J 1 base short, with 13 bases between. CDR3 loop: CASSVLGSSGTDTQYF. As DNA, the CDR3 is TGTGCCAGCAGCGTATTAGGATCTTCCGGCACAGATACGCAGTATTTT.

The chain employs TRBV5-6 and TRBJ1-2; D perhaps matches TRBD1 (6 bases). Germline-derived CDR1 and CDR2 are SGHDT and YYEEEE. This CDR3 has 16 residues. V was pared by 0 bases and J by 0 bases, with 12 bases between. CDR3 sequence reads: CASSLATGYANYGYTF. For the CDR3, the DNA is TGTGCCAGCAGCTTGGCGACAGGTTACGCTAACTATGGCTACACCTTC.

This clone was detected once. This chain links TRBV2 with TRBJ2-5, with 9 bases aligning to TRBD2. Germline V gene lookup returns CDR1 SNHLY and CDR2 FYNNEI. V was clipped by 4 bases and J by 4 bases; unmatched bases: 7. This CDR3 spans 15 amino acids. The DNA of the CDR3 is TGTGCCAGCAGTGTAGGGCTAGCGGGATTAGAGACCCAGTACTTC. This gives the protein CASSVGLAGLETQYF.

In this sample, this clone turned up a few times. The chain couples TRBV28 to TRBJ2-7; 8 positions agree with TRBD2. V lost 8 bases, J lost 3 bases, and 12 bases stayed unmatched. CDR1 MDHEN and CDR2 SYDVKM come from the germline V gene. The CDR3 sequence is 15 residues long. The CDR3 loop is CASGASGREGYEQYF. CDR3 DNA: TGTGCCAGCGGGGCCAGCGGGAGAGAAGGCTACGAGCAGTACTTC.

This chain's CDR3 is CASTAGTTSTDTQYF. The CDR3 DNA follows: TGTGCCAGTACCGCCGGGACAACTAGCACAGATACGCAGTATTTT. J is TRBJ2-3 and V is TRBV19; D possibly corresponds to TRBD1 (6 bases). The germline gives CDR1 LNHDA, CDR2 SQIVND (reference sequence). The CDR3 spans 15 residues. V lost 7 bases and J 0 bases, leaving 14 bases between the germline ends.

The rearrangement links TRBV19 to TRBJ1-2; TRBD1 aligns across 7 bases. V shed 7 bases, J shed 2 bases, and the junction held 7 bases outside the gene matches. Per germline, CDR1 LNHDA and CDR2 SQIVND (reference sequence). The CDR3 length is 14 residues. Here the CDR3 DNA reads TGTGCCAGTACCACAACAGGGGACAACTATGGCTACACCTTC. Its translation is CASTTTGDNYGYTF.

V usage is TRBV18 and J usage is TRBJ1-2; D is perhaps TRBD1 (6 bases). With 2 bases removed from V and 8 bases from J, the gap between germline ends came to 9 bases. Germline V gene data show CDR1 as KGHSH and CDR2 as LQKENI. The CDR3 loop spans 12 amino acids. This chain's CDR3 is CASSPGGEGYTF. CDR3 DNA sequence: TGTGCCAGCTCACCAGGGGGCGAAGGCTACACCTTC. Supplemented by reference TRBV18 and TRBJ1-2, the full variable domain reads NAGVMQNPRHLVRRRGQEARLRCSPMKGHSHVYWYRQLPEEGLKFMVYLQKENIIDESGMPKERFSAEFPKEGPSILRIQQVVRGDSAAYFCASSPGGEGYTFGSGTRLTVV.